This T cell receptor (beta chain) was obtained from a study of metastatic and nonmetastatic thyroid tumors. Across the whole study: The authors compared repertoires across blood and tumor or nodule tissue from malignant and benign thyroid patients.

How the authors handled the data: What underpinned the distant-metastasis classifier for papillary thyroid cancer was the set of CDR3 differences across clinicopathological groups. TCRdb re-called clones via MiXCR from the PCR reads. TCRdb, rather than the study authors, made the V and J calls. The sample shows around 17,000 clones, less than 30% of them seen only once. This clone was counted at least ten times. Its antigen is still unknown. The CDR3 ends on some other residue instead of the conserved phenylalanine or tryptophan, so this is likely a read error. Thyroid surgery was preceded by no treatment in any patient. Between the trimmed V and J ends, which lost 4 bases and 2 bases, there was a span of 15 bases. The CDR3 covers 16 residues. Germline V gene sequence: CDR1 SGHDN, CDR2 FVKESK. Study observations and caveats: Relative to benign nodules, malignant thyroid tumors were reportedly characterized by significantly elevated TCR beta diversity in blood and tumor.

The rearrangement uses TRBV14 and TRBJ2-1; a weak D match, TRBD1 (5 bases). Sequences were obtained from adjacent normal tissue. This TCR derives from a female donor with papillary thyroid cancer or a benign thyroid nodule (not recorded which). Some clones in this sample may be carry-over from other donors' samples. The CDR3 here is CASSLGVRVPYNEQFV. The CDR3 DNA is TGTGCCAGCAGCCTAGGGGTGAGAGTACCCTACAATGAGCAGTTCGTC.